The entry below gives a single T cell receptor beta chain sequence along with its context. This sample stems from a study of blood T cell repertoires in COVID-19. About the study: Sites across the United States, Italy and Spain contributed samples from acute and convalescent COVID-19. The analysed material was cDNA or gDNA that came from T cells, B-cell-depleted T cells, or PBMCs.

In the original workflow: Quantification of nucleated cells was approximated via reference gene primer amplification. Assay used: immunoSEQ multiplex PCR; TCRdb lists only in-frame clones, some missing. V and J calls and clone size come straight from that table; D and trimming were deduced from the DNA. The data show approximately 220,000 clones, around 90% seen once. CDR3 length equals 15 residues. Germline V gene sequence: CDR1 MDHEN, CDR2 SYDVKM. Between the trimmed V and J ends, which lost 10 bases and 4 bases, there was a span of 20 bases. Material: peripheral blood. The chain joins TRBV28 to TRBJ1-5, with TRBD1 as a possible D gene (6 bases). The TCR comes from a man in his 60s with acute or convalescent COVID-19. CDR3 in amino acids: CATHLQGQGNQPQHF. The CDR3 DNA follows: TGTGCCACCCACCTTCAGGGGCAGGGGAATCAGCCCCAGCATTTT.